This T cell receptor (beta chain) was obtained from a study of technical replicates of blood from a handful of donors. Sequencing used immunoSEQ multiplex PCR; TCRdb keeps in-frame clones, though not all of them. This sample has some 79,000 clones, with around 94% found just once. The V and J ends lost 6 bases and 8 bases, in that order; junction bases with no gene match: 11. This CDR3 region has 16 residues. CDR1 is KGHSH and CDR2 is LQKENI in the germline V gene. The sequence derives from a human donor in good health. What was sequenced was T cells isolated from PBMCs. The chain joins TRBV18 to TRBJ2-2, with 11 bases aligning to TRBD2. CDR3 sequence: CASSESELAGAGELFF. CDR3 nucleotides: TGTGCCAGCTCCGAAAGCGAACTAGCGGGAGCTGGGGAGCTGTTTTTT. The variable domain in full, with the rest retrieved from reference TRBV18 and TRBJ2-2, is NAGVMQNPRHLVRRRGQEARLRCSPMKGHSHVYWYRQLPEEGLKFMVYLQKENIIDESGMPKERFSAEFPKEGPSILRIQQVVRGDSAAYFCASSESELAGAGELFFGEGSRLTVL.